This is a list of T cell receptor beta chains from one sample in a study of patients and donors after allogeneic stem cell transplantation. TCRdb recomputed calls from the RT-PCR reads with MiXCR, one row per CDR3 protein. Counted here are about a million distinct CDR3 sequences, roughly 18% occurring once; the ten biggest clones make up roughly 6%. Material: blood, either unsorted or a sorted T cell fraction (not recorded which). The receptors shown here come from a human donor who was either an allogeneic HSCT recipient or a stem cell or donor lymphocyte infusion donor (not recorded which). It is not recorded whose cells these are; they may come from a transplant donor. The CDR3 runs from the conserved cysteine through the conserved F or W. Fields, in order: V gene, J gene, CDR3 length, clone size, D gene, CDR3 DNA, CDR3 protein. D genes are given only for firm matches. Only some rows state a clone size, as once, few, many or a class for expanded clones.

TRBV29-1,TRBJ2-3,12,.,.,TGCAGCGTTAGACACAGCACAGATACGCAGTATTTT,CSVRHSTDTQYF
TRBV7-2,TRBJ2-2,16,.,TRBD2,TGTGCCAGCAGCTTAGTCGGGAGGAGTGACACCGGGGAGCTGTTTTTT,CASSLVGRSDTGELFF
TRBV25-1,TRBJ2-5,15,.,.,TGTGCCAGCACCGACTTAACTAGGTCCCAGGAGACCCAGTACTTC,CASTDLTRSQETQYF
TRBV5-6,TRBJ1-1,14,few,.,TGTGCCAGCACCGTGGCGGGTGTGACGGAAGAAGCTTTCTTT,CASTVAGVTEEAFF
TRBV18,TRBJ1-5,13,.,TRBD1,TGTGCCAGCTCCGACAGGGCTTCTCAGCCCCAGCATTTT,CASSDRASQPQHF
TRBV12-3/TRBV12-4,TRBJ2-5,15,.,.,TGTGCCAGCAGTTTAGGGCAGGGTAGGGCAGAGACCCAGTACTTC,CASSLGQGRAETQYF
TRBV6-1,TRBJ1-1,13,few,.,TGTGCCAGCAGCCGTCTCTCGAAGGCTTGGGCTTTCTTT,CASSRLSKAWAFF
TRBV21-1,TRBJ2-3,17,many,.,TGTGCCAGCAGCAAACAAGGCGCAAGCTCGGAGGTAGATACGCAGTATTTT,CASSKQGASSEVDTQYF
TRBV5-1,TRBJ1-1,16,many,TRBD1,TGCGCCAGCAGCCGCGGGTCGGACAGGATGAACACTGAAGCTTTCTTT,CASSRGSDRMNTEAFF
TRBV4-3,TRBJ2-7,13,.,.,TGCGCCAGCAGCCAAGAGAGGACCTACGAGCAGTACTTC,CASSQERTYEQYF
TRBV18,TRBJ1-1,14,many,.,TGTGCCAGCTCACCGGGACACCTGAACACTGAAGCTTTCTTT,CASSPGHLNTEAFF
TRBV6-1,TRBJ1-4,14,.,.,TGTGCCAGCGCTCTCGAAGCAACTAATGAAAAACTGTTTTTT,CASALEATNEKLFF
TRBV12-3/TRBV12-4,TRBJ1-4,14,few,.,TGTGCCAGCAGTTTCCGGGCGGGTGGTGAAAAACTGTTTTTT,CASSFRAGGEKLFF
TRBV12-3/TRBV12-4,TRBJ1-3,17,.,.,TGTGCCAGCAGAGCCCAAGGGAGCGGATTCTCTGGAAACACCATATATTTT,CASRAQGSGFSGNTIYF
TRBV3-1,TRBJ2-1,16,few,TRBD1,TGTGCCAGCAGCCCCGGGACAGATACCACCTACAATGAGCAGTTCTTC,CASSPGTDTTYNEQFF
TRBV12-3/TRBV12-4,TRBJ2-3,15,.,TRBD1,TGTGCCAGCAGTTTCCTGGACAGGGTCACAGATACGCAGTATTTT,CASSFLDRVTDTQYF
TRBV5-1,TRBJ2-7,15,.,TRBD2,TGCGCCAGCAGGCGGGTAAGCGGGGGCTCCTACGAGCAGTACTTC,CASRRVSGGSYEQYF
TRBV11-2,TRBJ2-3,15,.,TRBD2,TGTGCCAGCAGTAAGACTAGCGGGAGGCCTGATACGCAGTATTTT,CASSKTSGRPDTQYF
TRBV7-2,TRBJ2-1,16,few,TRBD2,TGTGCCAGCAGCCGTGGGGGGGGACGTTCCTACAATGAGCAGTTCTTC,CASSRGGGRSYNEQFF
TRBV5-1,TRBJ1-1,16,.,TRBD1,TGCGCCAGCAGCTGGGGACAGGGAGGAAGAGGCACTGAAGCTTTCTTT,CASSWGQGGRGTEAFF
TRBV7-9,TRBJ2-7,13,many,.,TGTGCCAGCAGCCCACAAGGGGTATACGAGCAGTACTTC,CASSPQGVYEQYF
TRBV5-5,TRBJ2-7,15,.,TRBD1,TGTGCCAGCAGCTTGTTGCGACAGGGCATCTACGAGCAGTACTTC,CASSLLRQGIYEQYF
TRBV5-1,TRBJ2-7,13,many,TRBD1,TGCGCCAGCGCCTTACAGGGGGCCTACGAGCAGTACTTC,CASALQGAYEQYF
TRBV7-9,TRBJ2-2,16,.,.,TGTGCCAGCAGCCCCCGGGCCCTTGCGAACACCGGGGAGCTGTTTTTT,CASSPRALANTGELFF
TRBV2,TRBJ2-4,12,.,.,TGTGCCAGCAGGAAAACGGGAGTTATTCAGTACTTC,CASRKTGVIQYF
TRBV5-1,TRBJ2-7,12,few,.,TGCGCCAGCAGCTTGGCGATGGGGGAGCAGTACTTC,CASSLAMGEQYF
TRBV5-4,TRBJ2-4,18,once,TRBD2,TGTGCCAGCAGCCCAACTAGCGGGAGGGCCCCGTTTAAAAACATTCAGTACTTC,CASSPTSGRAPFKNIQYF
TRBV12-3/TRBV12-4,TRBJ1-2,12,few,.,TGTGCCAGCAGTTTGCAGCGCTATGGCTACACCTTC,CASSLQRYGYTF
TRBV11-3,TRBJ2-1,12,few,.,TGTGCCAGCAGCTTTGGATGGAATGAGCAGTTCTTC,CASSFGWNEQFF